This T cell receptor beta chain originates from a study of Graves' ophthalmopathy and Graves' hyperthyroidism. About the research overall: Researchers obtained peripheral blood at initial diagnosis, before any treatment had begun.

Broader study findings: In blood appeared most of the expanded thyroid clonotypes whose frequency exceeded 0.001.

The CDR3 is made up of 11 amino acids. The germline V and J ends were trimmed by 7 bases and 6 bases, with 10 bases remaining between them. Per the germline V gene, CDR1 is MNHEY and CDR2 is SVGEGT. This clonotype appeared many times. The antigen is undetermined. RNA served as the template for amplifying TCR beta CDR3 regions. HTBI primers were used in a first-round RT-PCR, which preceded a second-round multiplex PCR. TCRdb reprocessed the multiplex PCR reads with MiXCR, giving one entry per CDR3 protein. Of about 400,000 distinct CDR3 sequences in the sample, 15% to 17% are singletons; the top ten hold approximately 7%. Out of about 10 ml of fresh peripheral blood, PBMCs were obtained.

The material sequenced was peripheral blood. The chain is built from TRBV6-2 or TRBV6-3 and TRBJ2-7; D is perhaps TRBD1 (6 bases). This TCR was recovered from a woman between 18 and 29 years old with stable Graves' hyperthyroidism. The CDR3 is CASTQGTEQYF. CDR3 bases: TGTGCCAGCACACAGGGTACCGAGCAGTACTTC.